This T cell receptor beta chain was sequenced for a study of radiation and T cells in renal cell carcinoma. Study outcomes and limitations: From baseline, blood top tumor clonotypes peaked at 2 weeks post-radiation.

A few counts support this clone. Antigen: not known. Time point: blood 4 weeks post-SBRT, at nephrectomy. Treatment: 15 Gy SBRT to primary tumor, nephrectomy 4 weeks later. Nephrectomy followed 15 Gy stereotactic body radiation by 4 weeks. Assay: immunoSEQ multiplex PCR; the TCRdb copy retains only in-frame clones and omits some. The sample has 130,000 to 150,000 clones, 65% to 90% seen once. Here the sequenced sample was blood, taken from a patient whose treatment included radiotherapy and nephrectomy. The sequence derives from a woman in her fifties or sixties with renal cell carcinoma.

This chain's CDR3 is CASNGLAGYEQYF. The CDR3 coding sequence is TGTGCCTCTAATGGACTAGCGGGCTACGAGCAGTACTTC. This chain joins TRBV6-5 and TRBJ2-7, with 11 bases lining up with TRBD2. With 11 bases clipped from V and 3 bases from J, the junction kept 6 bases outside the gene matches. This CDR3 is 13 amino acids long. CDR1 and CDR2 from the germline V gene are MNHEY and SVGAGI.